These 32 T cell receptor beta chains share one sample of origin, sequenced in a study of blood T cell repertoires in COVID-19 (dated by TCRdb to the early 2020s). The library was built by means of the immunoSEQ multiplex PCR assay. The table comes from immuneACCESS by way of TCRdb, which keeps in-frame sequences with V and J called. Part of the clones is missing from these tables; in studies checked, under half for an unresolved V gene and the rest for unknown reasons. The sample table shows about 250,000 clones, and 70% to 85% are seen once. The ten largest clonotypes hold roughly 10% of the sample. Source material: peripheral blood. These receptors originate from a man older than 75 with acute or convalescent COVID-19.

The genes are TRBV7-9 and TRBJ2-2; D might be TRBD1 (5 bases). Germline CDR1 reads SEHNR; CDR2 reads FQNEAQ (reference sequence). This CDR3 contains 15 residues. Trimming pared 3 bases from V and 4 bases from J, leaving 12 bases between. The DNA for the CDR3 is TGTGCCAGCAGCTTGAAGGGGCCTCGCACCGGGGAGCTGTTTTTT. Residues: CASSLKGPRTGELFF.

The V call is TRBV20-1, the J call TRBJ2-5, with D unclear. Germline-derived CDR1 and CDR2 are DFQATT and SNEGSKA (reference sequence). CDR3 length equals 11 residues. The V end lost 6 bases, the J end lost 3 bases, and 8 bases lay between the germline ends. For the CDR3, the DNA is TGCAGTGCGAGTAGAGAAGAGACCCAGTACTTC. It encodes CSASREETQYF.

Worth noting for this clone: The junction departs from germline at one end; a sequencing error may be responsible. The V gene is TRBV2, the J gene TRBJ2-4, with 15 bases identical to TRBD2. CDR1 and CDR2 (germline): SNHLY, FYNNEI. The CDR3 covers 20 residues. CDR3 coding DNA: TGTGCCAGCAGGACCCGGGACATCCTGCTCCAGTCGGGACTAGCGGGGGGAAATAGGTTC. This translates into CASRTRDILLQSGLAGGNRF.

Only a few counts were recorded for this clone. J is TRBJ1-2 and V is TRBV5-6, with D uncertain. CDR3 length: 13 amino acids. The germline gives CDR1 SGHDT, CDR2 YYEEEE. The germline V and J ends were trimmed by 0 bases and 1 base, with 4 bases remaining between them. In DNA, the CDR3 is TGTGCCAGCAGCTTGGGCAGTAACTATGGCTACACCTTC. This gives the protein CASSLGSNYGYTF.

The CDR3 loop reads CASSAEGTGANVLTF. In nucleotides, the CDR3 is TGTGCCAGCAGTGCGGAGGGGACTGGGGCCAACGTCCTGACTTTC. The chain uses TRBV25-1 and TRBJ2-6; D might be TRBD2 (6 bases). CDR1 and CDR2 from the germline V gene are MGHDK and SYGVNS. V was cut by 4 bases and J by 2 bases, with 9 bases left in between. This CDR3 is 15 amino acids long.

With regard to this clone: This sample includes further DNA sequences coding for the same CDR3. The chain joins TRBV9 to TRBJ1-2; 9 bases map to TRBD1. CDR3 length: 14 residues. CDR1 is SGDLS and CDR2 is YYNGEE in the germline V gene. With 0 bases clipped from V and 5 bases from J, the junction kept 2 bases outside the gene matches. CDR3 bases: TGTGCCAGCAGCGTAGACAGGGGGCATTATGGCTACACCTTC. This gives the protein CASSVDRGHYGYTF.

This clone came up a few times. CDR3 sequence reads: CASSPTGGAKYGYTF. CDR3 coding DNA: TGTGCCAGCTCACCCACAGGGGGCGCAAAGTATGGCTACACCTTC. The V call is TRBV18, the J call TRBJ1-2, with TRBD1 matching over 9 bases. V dropped 3 bases and J dropped 5; count of bases not matched to a gene: 7. This CDR3 has 15 amino acids. From germline, CDR1 is KGHSH and CDR2 LQKENI.

V usage is TRBV5-1 and J usage is TRBJ2-3; maybe TRBD2 (6 bases). The V gene lost 4 bases and the J gene lost 2 bases, with 20 bases spanning the gap. The CDR3 consists of 17 residues. The germline CDR1 and CDR2 sequences are SGHRS and YFSETQ. The CDR3 nucleotides read TGCGCCAGCAGCACTCTTCCGGGACTGCCCGCCACAGATACGCAGTATTTT. This translates into CASSTLPGLPATDTQYF. Complete variable domain (other parts from reference TRBV5-1 and TRBJ2-3): KAGVTQTPRYLIKTRGQQVTLSCSPISGHRSVSWYQQTPGQGLQFLFEYFSETQRNKGNFPGRFSGRQFSNSRSEMNVSTLELGDSALYLCASSTLPGLPATDTQYFGPGTRLTVL.

The chain recombines TRBV7-2 with TRBJ2-7; D gene unclear. Per the germline V gene, CDR1 is SGHTA and CDR2 is FQGNSA. The length of the CDR3 is 12 residues. The germline V and J ends were trimmed by 4 bases and 3 bases, with 7 bases remaining between them. The CDR3 sequence is CASSSTHYEQYF. CDR3 nucleotide sequence: TGTGCCAGCAGCTCTACCCACTACGAGCAGTACTTC.

The chain links TRBV18 to TRBJ2-7; 8 nucleotides match TRBD1. The CDR3 extends over 14 amino acids. CDR1 KGHSH and CDR2 LQKENI come from the germline V gene. Trimming cost V 2 bases and J 6 bases; bases outside gene matches: 6. CDR3 loop: CASSPGQGGSEQYF. As DNA, the CDR3 is TGTGCCAGCTCACCAGGACAGGGCGGCTCCGAGCAGTACTTC.

The chain uses TRBV6-5 and TRBJ1-2; TRBD1 might be the D (6 bases). Trimming pared 2 bases from V and 1 base from J, leaving 8 bases between. Germline assignment: CDR1 MNHEY and CDR2 SVGAGI. This CDR3 spans 14 amino acids. CDR3 DNA: TGTGCCAGCAGTTACCAGGACAGTAACTATGGCTACACCTTC. Its protein is CASSYQDSNYGYTF.

The chain recombines TRBV2 with TRBJ2-6, with D perhaps matching TRBD2 (7 bases). The CDR3 consists of 20 residues. Germline assignment: CDR1 SNHLY and CDR2 FYNNEI. V shed 8 bases and J shed 0 bases, with 26 bases lying between them. CDR3 in DNA: TGTGCCAGCTGGGCCGGAGGGGGGGCGTTTCTAAACTCTGGGGCCAACGTCCTGACTTTC. Protein: CASWAGGGAFLNSGANVLTF.

V and J are TRBV28 and TRBJ1-5, with no clear D. The V end lost 7 bases, the J end lost 5 bases, and 9 bases lay between the germline ends. In germline, CDR1 is MDHEN, CDR2 SYDVKM. This CDR3 is 12 amino acids long. The CDR3 protein is CASTRQDQPQHF. The CDR3 region has the DNA TGTGCCAGCACCCGGCAGGATCAGCCCCAGCATTTT.

The chain is built from TRBV6-6 and TRBJ1-1, with 8 bases matching TRBD1. This CDR3 spans 15 amino acids. Germline-derived CDR1 and CDR2 are MNHNY and SVGAGI (reference sequence). With 5 bases clipped from V and 6 bases from J, the junction kept 11 bases outside the gene matches. The CDR3 sequence is CASSGQGARKPEAFF. The CDR3, as DNA: TGTGCCAGCAGTGGGCAGGGGGCGCGGAAACCTGAAGCTTTCTTT.

This clone was observed a few times. The chain employs TRBV7-2 and TRBJ1-2, with D unclear. V lost 5 bases and J lost 7, with 20 bases in between. This CDR3 has 15 residues. Germline V CDR1 and CDR2: SGHTA, FQGNSA. The chain's CDR3 is CASSPSVVELLGYTF. The CDR3 DNA follows: TGTGCCAGCAGCCCCTCAGTGGTAGAACTACTTGGCTACACCTTC.

The V call is TRBV9, the J call TRBJ2-2; D possibly corresponds to TRBD2 (6 bases). This CDR3 region has 16 residues. Germline loops: CDR1 SGDLS, CDR2 YYNGEE. The V end lost 0 bases, the J end lost 4 bases, and 13 bases lay between the germline ends. CDR3 sequence: CASSVAWAAGTGELFF. CDR3 nucleotide sequence: TGTGCCAGCAGCGTAGCTTGGGCAGCGGGCACCGGGGAGCTGTTTTTT.

The chain is built from TRBV6-5 and TRBJ1-4, with a tentative D call TRBD1 (6 bases). CDR1 MNHEY and CDR2 SVGAGI come from the germline V gene. Trimming cost V 2 bases and J 8 bases, with 15 bases left between them. The CDR3 consists of 15 residues. CDR3 amino acids: CASSYAQVQGEKLFF. The CDR3 bases are TGTGCCAGCAGTTACGCACAGGTGCAGGGGGAAAAACTGTTTTTT.

The chain is built from TRBV9 and TRBJ2-1; D may be TRBD2 (6 bases). CDR3 length: 15 residues. Germline V lookup: CDR1 SGDLS, CDR2 YYNGEE. The V and J ends lost 0 bases and 4 bases respectively, with 11 bases between them. This chain's CDR3 is CASSVGRGGYNEQFF. The CDR3 nucleotides are TGTGCCAGCAGCGTAGGGCGGGGCGGATACAATGAGCAGTTCTTC.

This sequence joins TRBV28 and TRBJ1-2, with 7 bases identical to TRBD1. With 2 bases clipped from V and 4 bases from J, the junction kept 7 bases outside the gene matches. The CDR3 is 15 residues long. Germline V gene data show CDR1 as MDHEN and CDR2 as SYDVKM. The CDR3 DNA is TGTGCCAGCAGTTTAAGCGTAAGACAGGGCTATGGCTACACCTTC. Protein: CASSLSVRQGYGYTF.

The chain is built from TRBV7-8 and TRBJ1-5; possibly TRBD1 for D (5 bases). V dropped 5 bases and J dropped 7 bases, with 12 bases sitting between them. Germline values: CDR1 SGHVS, CDR2 FQNEAQ. The length of the CDR3 is 13 residues. DNA for the CDR3: TGTGCCAGCAGCCGAGATCGGGGGCAGCCCCAGCATTTT. It yields the protein CASSRDRGQPQHF.

The chain uses TRBV6-5 and TRBJ1-2; weak D call: TRBD1 (6 bases). Germline CDR1 reads MNHEY; CDR2 reads SVGAGI. The CDR3 sequence is 12 residues long. V was cut by 6 bases and J by 5 bases, with 10 bases left in between. Here the CDR3 reads CASRRQGYGYTF. In DNA, the CDR3 is TGTGCCAGCAGGAGGCAGGGGTATGGCTACACCTTC.

In this sample, this clone turned up a few times. The rearrangement joins TRBV7-3 to TRBJ1-2; perhaps TRBD1 as D (6 bases). V dropped 5 bases and J dropped 7 bases, with 17 bases sitting between them. Germline lookup yields CDR1 SGHTA and CDR2 FQGTGA. This CDR3 comprises 14 residues. DNA of the CDR3: TGTGCCAGCAGCCAAATGGCGGGGGCGGGTGGCTACACCTTC. This codes for CASSQMAGAGGYTF.

The rearrangement uses TRBV18 and TRBJ1-3; tentatively, D is TRBD1 (5 bases). V lost 2 bases to trimming and J lost 2 bases, with 16 bases between them. The germline gives CDR1 KGHSH, CDR2 LQKENI. This CDR3 is built from 17 residues. Here the CDR3 DNA reads TGTGCCAGCTCACCAGGGCAGGGCTATCGAGCTGGAAACACCATATATTTT. Its translation: CASSPGQGYRAGNTIYF. The full variable domain, completed using reference TRBV18 and TRBJ1-3, is NAGVMQNPRHLVRRRGQEARLRCSPMKGHSHVYWYRQLPEEGLKFMVYLQKENIIDESGMPKERFSAEFPKEGPSILRIQQVVRGDSAAYFCASSPGQGYRAGNTIYFGEGSWLTVV.

This clone was observed a single time. The rearrangement links TRBV7-9 to TRBJ2-1; 7 bases line up with TRBD2. J lost 1 base, V lost 3 bases, and 3 bases had no gene match. Germline assignment: CDR1 SEHNR and CDR2 FQNEAQ (reference sequence). The CDR3 length is 15 residues. The CDR3 nucleotides read TGTGCCAGCAGCTTGGAACTAGCGTCCTACAATGAGCAGTTCTTC. Amino acids: CASSLELASYNEQFF.

The chain uses TRBV10-3 and TRBJ1-2; 11 bases map to TRBD1. J gave up 2 bases and V 2 bases, and 4 bases lay outside the gene matches. This CDR3 is built from 16 residues. Per germline, CDR1 ENHRY and CDR2 SYGVKD. The CDR3 loop reads CAISEGGQGENYGYTF. CDR3 nucleotides: TGTGCCATCAGTGAGGGGGGACAGGGGGAGAACTATGGCTACACCTTC.

The table lists this clone with a count of one. The chain is built from TRBV3-1 (or the pseudogene TRBV3-2) and TRBJ1-5; no clear D gene. The V gene's germline CDR1 is LGHDT and CDR2 YNNKEL (reference sequence). CDR3 size: 14 residues. The V end was cut by 1 base, the J end by 4 bases, with 8 bases between. DNA for the CDR3: TGTGCCAGCAGCCAAGGGCAGAATAATCAGCCCCAGCATTTT. This translates into CASSQGQNNQPQHF.

The V gene is TRBV2, the J gene TRBJ2-2; D unclear. The CDR3 spans 14 residues. V was cut by 4 bases and J by 6 bases, with 12 bases left in between. Germline V gene data show CDR1 as SNHLY and CDR2 as FYNNEI. CDR3 loop: CASSGAMRAGELFF. DNA of the CDR3: TGTGCCAGCAGTGGGGCCATGAGAGCCGGGGAGCTGTTTTTT.

The CDR3 DNA follows: TGCGCCAGCAGATTCGAGGGAAGTCGCTCCTACAATGAGCAGTTCTTC. This translates into CASRFEGSRSYNEQFF. The chain carries TRBV5-1 and TRBJ2-1, with D possibly TRBD2 on 5 matching bases. The CDR3 has 16 amino acids. Trimming took 5 bases from V and 0 from J, leaving 15 bases between them. Germline V lookup: CDR1 SGHRS, CDR2 YFSETQ.

The genes are TRBV7-2 and TRBJ2-6; a possible D gene is TRBD1 (5 bases). This CDR3 contains 19 residues. Germline-derived CDR1 and CDR2 are SGHTA and FQGNSA. V was cut by 4 bases and J by 1 base, with 20 bases left in between. This chain's CDR3 is CASSYRLAAVESGANVLTF. CDR3 DNA sequence: TGTGCCAGCAGCTACAGGCTGGCAGCCGTGGAGTCTGGGGCCAACGTCCTGACTTTC.

The chain is built from TRBV9 and TRBJ2-4, with D perhaps TRBD2 (6 bases). The germline CDR1 and CDR2 sequences are SGDLS and YYNGEE. The CDR3 spans 15 residues. The V and J ends lost 4 bases and 7 bases respectively, with 18 bases between them. CDR3 bases: TGTGCCAGCAGCACTGTGGCGGGACTCGGGAACATTCAGTACTTC. Translation: CASSTVAGLGNIQYF.

V gene TRBV19 combines with J gene TRBJ1-5, with unresolved D. This CDR3 region has 14 residues. The V and J ends lost 8 bases and 3 bases respectively, with 14 bases between them. CDR1 and CDR2 (germline): LNHDA, SQIVND (reference sequence). CDR3 nucleotides: TGTGCCAGTCTTAAGGAGGGCCTCAATCAGCCCCAGCATTTT. Amino acids: CASLKEGLNQPQHF.

CDR3: CASSEIAETLNSPLHF. In DNA form, the CDR3 reads TGCGCCAGCAGTGAGATTGCGGAAACTCTGAATTCACCCCTCCACTTT. The chain has TRBV10-2 and TRBJ1-6; no definite D call. Germline V CDR1 and CDR2: WSHSY, SAAADI. The CDR3 length is 16 residues. Trimming removed 2 bases at V and 7 bases at J, with 15 bases between.